These 6 T cell receptor beta chains came from one sample sequenced in a study of PD-1 blockade in classical Hodgkin lymphoma. Brentuximab vedotin exposure varied among the patients, all of whom had relapsed after autologous stem cell transplantation. Measured with immunoSEQ multiplex PCR; TCRdb has only the in-frame clones, and not every one. The sample holds around 99,000 clones, roughly 76% seen once. This specimen consisted of peripheral blood mononuclear cells (PBMCs), obtained before the second cycle of nivolumab. These TCRs come from a human donor with classical Hodgkin lymphoma.

V gene TRBV5-4 combines with J gene TRBJ1-5; 7 nucleotides match TRBD1. The CDR3 runs to 15 residues. Losses at the gene ends were 0 bases for V and 3 bases for J; bases not matched to a gene: 3. CDR1 and CDR2 from the germline V gene are SGHNT and YYREEE (reference sequence). Here the CDR3 DNA reads TGTGCCAGCAGCTTGGGGGGACAGCTCAATCAGCCCCAGCATTTT. Encoded protein: CASSLGGQLNQPQHF.

This chain connects TRBV2 to TRBJ2-7; TRBD1 agrees at 9 bases. J lost 4 bases, V lost 3 bases, and 4 bases had no gene match. The germline gives CDR1 SNHLY, CDR2 FYNNEI. The CDR3 runs 14 residues. The CDR3 coding sequence is TGTGCCAGCAGTGAGGGGACAGGGATATACGAGCAGTACTTC. As protein: CASSEGTGIYEQYF.

The genes are TRBV5-6 and TRBJ1-5; D unresolved. The CDR3 length is 15 residues. V dropped 0 bases and J dropped 4 bases, with 11 bases sitting between them. Looked up from germline, CDR1 is SGHDT and CDR2 is YYEEEE. CDR3 residues: CASSLAGRENQPQHF. The CDR3 DNA is TGTGCCAGCAGCTTGGCCGGGCGGGAGAATCAGCCCCAGCATTTT.

V is TRBV7-3 and J is TRBJ2-1; 7 bases are a match to TRBD2. V trimming: 4 bases; J trimming: 0 bases; junction bases outside the gene matches: 12. Germline V CDR1 and CDR2: SGHTA, FQGTGA. There are 18 residues in the CDR3. This CDR3 is CASSSPQRGGSSYNEQFF. The CDR3 DNA is TGTGCCAGCAGCTCCCCCCAAAGGGGCGGGAGCTCCTACAATGAGCAGTTCTTC.

The gene calls are TRBV5-6 and TRBJ2-7, with D unresolved. The CDR3 runs 12 residues. V lost 2 bases and J lost 2, with 5 bases in between. Looked up from germline, CDR1 is SGHDT and CDR2 is YYEEEE. CDR3 in DNA: TGTGCCAGCAGCTTTCAAACCTACGAGCAGTACTTC. As protein: CASSFQTYEQYF.

The chain has TRBV5-5 and TRBJ1-2; TRBD1 might be the D (5 bases). The CDR3 runs to 14 residues. Trimming stripped 4 bases from V and 4 bases from J, with 14 bases between. CDR1 and CDR2 from the germline V gene are SGHKS and YYEKEE (reference sequence). The CDR3 sequence: CASSVSPGSYGYTF. In DNA, the CDR3 is TGTGCCAGCAGCGTCTCCCCAGGGAGCTATGGCTACACCTTC.